The 7 T cell receptor beta chains below were found in one sample sequenced in a study of post-analysis software for immune sequencing data. cDNA libraries of TCR beta carried unique molecular identifiers. Using its own MiXCR run on the PCR reads, TCRdb lists one record per CDR3 protein. The sample has a few hundred thousand distinct CDR3 sequences; around 33% are singletons. Findings of the study overall: Four to six TRBV segments appeared more often in patients than in controls, and TRBV5-6, TRBV5-1 and TRBV20-1 were among these.

For these receptors, no antigen is known. The sample comprised blood. These TCRs come from a girl aged 10 to 17 with multiple sclerosis.

This clonotype has just a few counts. The rearrangement uses TRBV10-1 and TRBJ2-3, with 7 bases that match TRBD1. Germline V gives CDR1 WNHNN, CDR2 SYGVQD (reference sequence). V lost 3 bases to trimming and J lost 8 bases; unmatched junction nucleotides: 5. CDR3 length: 13 amino acids. Here the CDR3 reads CASSDSRQGTQYF. In DNA form, the CDR3 reads TGCGCCAGCAGTGATTCAAGACAGGGTACGCAGTATTTT.

The chain is built from TRBV5-1 and TRBJ2-7; D is uncertain. CDR1 is SGHRS and CDR2 is YFSETQ in the germline V gene. Between the trimmed V and J ends, which lost 1 base and 6 bases, there was a span of 11 bases. This CDR3 is built from 13 residues. The CDR3, as DNA: TGCGCCAGCAGCTTGAGCCAGACCCTCGAGCAGTACTTC. Amino acid sequence: CASSLSQTLEQYF. Drawing the rest from reference TRBV5-1 and TRBJ2-7, the complete variable domain is KAGVTQTPRYLIKTRGQQVTLSCSPISGHRSVSWYQQTPGQGLQFLFEYFSETQRNKGNFPGRFSGRQFSNSRSEMNVSTLELGDSALYLCASSLSQTLEQYFGPGTRLTVT.

This clonotype was seen more than once but under ten times. The chain combines TRBV10-3 with TRBJ1-5; no definite D call. V was clipped by 2 bases and J by 5 bases, with 4 bases between them. Germline V gene sequence: CDR1 ENHRY, CDR2 SYGVKD. The CDR3 has 12 amino acids. Written as DNA, the CDR3 is TGTGCCATCAGTGAGGTGGATCAGCCCCAGCATTTT. This translates into CAISEVDQPQHF.

The chain recombines TRBV6-2 or TRBV6-3 with TRBJ2-7; D unclear. V dropped 6 bases and J dropped 0 bases, with 6 bases sitting between them. Per germline, CDR1 MNHEY and CDR2 SVGEGT. This CDR3 contains 12 residues. CDR3 sequence: CASRSISYEQYF. CDR3 in DNA: TGTGCCAGCAGGTCGATCTCCTACGAGCAGTACTTC.

The sample holds a few counts of this clonotype. The chain joins TRBV27 to TRBJ2-1; TRBD2 matches at 12 bases. J lost 4 bases, V lost 10 bases, and 11 bases had no gene match. Germline V lookup: CDR1 MNHEY, CDR2 SMNVEV (reference sequence). This CDR3 has 16 amino acids. The DNA of the CDR3 is TGTGCCACCTCGACTAGCGGGGGCTTTTCATACAATGAGCAGTTCTTC. As protein: CATSTSGGFSYNEQFF.

This chain connects TRBV10-3 to TRBJ2-5; D remains ambiguous. Germline assignment: CDR1 ENHRY and CDR2 SYGVKD. V was trimmed by 2 bases and J by 9 bases, leaving 19 bases between them. The CDR3 consists of 15 residues. CDR3 in amino acids: CAISERAAQVLAQYF. The CDR3 coding sequence is TGTGCCATCAGTGAGAGGGCAGCACAAGTGTTGGCCCAGTACTTC.

This chain connects TRBV12-3 or TRBV12-4 to TRBJ2-7, with D perhaps TRBD1 or TRBD2 (7 bases each). Judging by the DNA end, TRBJ2-5 fits better; the J call may be wrong. The CDR3 consists of 16 residues. The CDR3 reads CASSLAVRQGGETQYF. CDR3 nucleotide sequence: TGTGCCAGCAGTTTAGCGGTGCGGCAGGGGGGGGAGACCCAGTACTTC.